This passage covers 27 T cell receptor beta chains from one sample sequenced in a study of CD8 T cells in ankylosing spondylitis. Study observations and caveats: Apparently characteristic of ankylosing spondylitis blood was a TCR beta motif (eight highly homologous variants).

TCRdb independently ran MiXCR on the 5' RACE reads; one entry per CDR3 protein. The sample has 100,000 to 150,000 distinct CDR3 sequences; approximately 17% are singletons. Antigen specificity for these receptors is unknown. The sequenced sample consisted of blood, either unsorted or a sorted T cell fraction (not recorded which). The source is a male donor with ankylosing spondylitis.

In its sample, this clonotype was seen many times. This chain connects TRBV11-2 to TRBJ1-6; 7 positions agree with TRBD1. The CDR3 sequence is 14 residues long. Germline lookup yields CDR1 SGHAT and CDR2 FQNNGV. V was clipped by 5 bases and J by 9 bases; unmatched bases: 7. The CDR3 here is CASSPRQGGSPLHF. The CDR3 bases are TGTGCCAGCAGCCCCCGACAGGGCGGTTCACCCCTCCACTTT.

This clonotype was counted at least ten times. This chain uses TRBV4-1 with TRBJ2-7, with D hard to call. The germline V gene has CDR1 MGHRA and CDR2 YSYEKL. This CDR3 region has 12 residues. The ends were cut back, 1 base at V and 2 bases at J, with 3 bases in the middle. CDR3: CASSQGPYEQYF. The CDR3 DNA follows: TGCGCCAGCAGCCAAGGCCCCTACGAGCAGTACTTC.

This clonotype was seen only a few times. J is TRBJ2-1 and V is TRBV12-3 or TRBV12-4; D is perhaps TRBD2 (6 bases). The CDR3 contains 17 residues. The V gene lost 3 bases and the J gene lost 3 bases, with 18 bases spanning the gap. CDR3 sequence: CASSFPLAAGRYNEQFF. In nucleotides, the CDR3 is TGTGCCAGCAGTTTTCCGCTAGCAGCGGGCCGCTACAATGAGCAGTTCTTC.

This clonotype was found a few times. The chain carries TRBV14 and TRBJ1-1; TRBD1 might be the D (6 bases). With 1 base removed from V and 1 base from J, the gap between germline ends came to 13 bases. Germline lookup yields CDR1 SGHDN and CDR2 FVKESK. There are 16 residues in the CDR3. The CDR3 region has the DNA TGTGCCAGCAGCCAAGTCAACCGGGGGGCGAACACTGAAGCTTTCTTT. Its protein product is CASSQVNRGANTEAFF. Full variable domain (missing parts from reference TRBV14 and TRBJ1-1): EAGVTQFPSHSVIEKGQTVTLRCDPISGHDNLYWYRRVMGKEIKFLLHFVKESKQDESGMPNNRFLAERTGGTYSTLKVQPAELEDSGVYFCASSQVNRGANTEAFFGQGTRLTVV.

CDR3 sequence (DNA): TGTGCCAGCAGCAAGGTTGGGGGACAGGAATACAATGAGCAGTTCTTC. Protein sequence: CASSKVGGQEYNEQFF. The V gene is TRBV9, the J gene TRBJ2-1; 8 bases match TRBD1. The CDR3 extends over 16 amino acids. The V segment lost 4 bases and the J segment 4 bases; nucleotides outside the gene matches: 10. Looked up from germline, CDR1 is SGDLS and CDR2 is YYNGEE. The whole variable domain, remainder taken from reference TRBV9 and TRBJ2-1, is DSGVTQTPKHLITATGQRVTLRCSPRSGDLSVYWYQQSLDQGLQFLIQYYNGEERAKGNILERFSAQQFPDLHSELNLSSLELGDSALYFCASSKVGGQEYNEQFFGPGTRLTVL.

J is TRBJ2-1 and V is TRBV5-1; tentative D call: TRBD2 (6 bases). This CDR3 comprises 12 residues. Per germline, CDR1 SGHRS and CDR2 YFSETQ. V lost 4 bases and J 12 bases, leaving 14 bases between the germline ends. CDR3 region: CASSQFGGPQFF. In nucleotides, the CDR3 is TGCGCCAGCAGCCAATTCGGGGGACCGCAGTTCTTC.

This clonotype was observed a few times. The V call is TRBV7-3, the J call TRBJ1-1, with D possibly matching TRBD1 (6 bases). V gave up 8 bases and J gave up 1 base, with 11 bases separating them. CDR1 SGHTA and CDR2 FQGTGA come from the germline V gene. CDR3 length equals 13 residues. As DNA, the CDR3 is TGTGCCAGCTCACCAGGGGCGAACACTGAAGCTTTCTTT. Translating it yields CASSPGANTEAFF.

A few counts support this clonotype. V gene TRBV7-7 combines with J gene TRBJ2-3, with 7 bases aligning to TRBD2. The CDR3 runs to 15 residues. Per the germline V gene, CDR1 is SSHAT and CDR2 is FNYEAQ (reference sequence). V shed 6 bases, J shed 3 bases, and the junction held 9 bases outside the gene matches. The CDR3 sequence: CASSPEAGYTDTQYF. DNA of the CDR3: TGTGCCAGCAGTCCCGAAGCGGGATATACAGATACGCAGTATTTT. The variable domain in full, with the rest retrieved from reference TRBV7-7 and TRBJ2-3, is GAGVSQSPRYKVTKRGQDVTLRCDPISSHATLYWYQQALGQGPEFLTYFNYEAQPDKSGLPSDRFSAERPEGSISTLTIQRTEQRDSAMYRCASSPEAGYTDTQYFGPGTRLTVL.

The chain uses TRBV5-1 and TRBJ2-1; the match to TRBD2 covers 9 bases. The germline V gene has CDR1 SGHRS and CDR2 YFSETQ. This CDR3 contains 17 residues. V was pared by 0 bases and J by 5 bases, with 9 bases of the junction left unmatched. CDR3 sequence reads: CASSLAVLAGVDNEQFF. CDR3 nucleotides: TGCGCCAGCAGCTTGGCCGTCTTAGCGGGAGTGGACAATGAGCAGTTCTTC.

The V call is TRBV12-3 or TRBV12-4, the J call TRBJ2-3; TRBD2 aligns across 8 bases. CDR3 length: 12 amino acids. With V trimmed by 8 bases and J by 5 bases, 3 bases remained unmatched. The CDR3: CASGLAGDTQYF. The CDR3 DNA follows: TGTGCCAGCGGTCTAGCGGGAGATACGCAGTATTTT.

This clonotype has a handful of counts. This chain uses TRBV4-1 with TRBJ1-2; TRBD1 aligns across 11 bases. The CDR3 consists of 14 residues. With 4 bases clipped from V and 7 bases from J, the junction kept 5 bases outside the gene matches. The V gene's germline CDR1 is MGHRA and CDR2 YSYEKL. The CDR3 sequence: CASSRGQGAFGYTF. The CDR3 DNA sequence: TGCGCCAGCAGCCGAGGACAGGGGGCTTTTGGCTACACCTTC.

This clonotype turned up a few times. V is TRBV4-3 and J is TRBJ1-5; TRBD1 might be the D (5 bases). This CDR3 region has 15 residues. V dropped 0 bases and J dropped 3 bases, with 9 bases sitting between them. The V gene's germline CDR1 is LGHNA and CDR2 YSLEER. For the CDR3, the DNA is TGCGCCAGCAGCCAAGATACGGGGGTCAATCAGCCCCAGCATTTT. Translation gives CASSQDTGVNQPQHF.

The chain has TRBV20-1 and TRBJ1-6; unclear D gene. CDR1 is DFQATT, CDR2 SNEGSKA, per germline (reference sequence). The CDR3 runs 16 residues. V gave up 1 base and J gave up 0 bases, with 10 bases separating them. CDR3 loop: CSARVPDSSYNSPLHF. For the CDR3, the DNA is TGCAGTGCTAGAGTCCCGGATAGCTCCTATAATTCACCCCTCCACTTT.

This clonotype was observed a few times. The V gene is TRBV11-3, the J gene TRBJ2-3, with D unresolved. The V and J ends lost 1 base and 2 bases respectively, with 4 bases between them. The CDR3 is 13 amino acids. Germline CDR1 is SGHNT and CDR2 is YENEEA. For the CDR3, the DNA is TGTGCCAGCAGCTTAGTACCCACAGATACGCAGTATTTT. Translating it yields CASSLVPTDTQYF.

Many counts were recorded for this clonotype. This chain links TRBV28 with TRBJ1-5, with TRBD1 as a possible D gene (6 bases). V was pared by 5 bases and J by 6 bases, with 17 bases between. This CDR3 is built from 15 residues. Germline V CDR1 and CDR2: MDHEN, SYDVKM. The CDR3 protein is CASSPPTGPGQPQHF. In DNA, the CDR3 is TGTGCCAGCAGTCCCCCGACAGGTCCGGGTCAGCCCCAGCATTTT.

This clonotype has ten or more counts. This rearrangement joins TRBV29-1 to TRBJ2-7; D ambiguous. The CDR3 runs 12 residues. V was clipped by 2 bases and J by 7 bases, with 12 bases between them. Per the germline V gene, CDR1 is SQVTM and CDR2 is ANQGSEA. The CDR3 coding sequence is TGCAGCGTTGAAACGAGCCCCCGGGAGCAGTACTTC. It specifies CSVETSPREQYF.

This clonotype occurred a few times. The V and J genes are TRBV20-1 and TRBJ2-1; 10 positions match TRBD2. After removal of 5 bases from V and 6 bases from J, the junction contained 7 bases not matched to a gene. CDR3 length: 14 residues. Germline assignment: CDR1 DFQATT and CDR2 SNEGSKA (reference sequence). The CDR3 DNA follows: TGCAGTGCTGAAACTAGCGGGACGGTCAATGAGCAGTTCTTC. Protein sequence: CSAETSGTVNEQFF.

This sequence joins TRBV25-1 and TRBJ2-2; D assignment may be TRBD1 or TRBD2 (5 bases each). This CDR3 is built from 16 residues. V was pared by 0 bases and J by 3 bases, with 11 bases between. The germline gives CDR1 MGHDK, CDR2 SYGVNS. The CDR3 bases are TGTGCCAGCAGTGAATATGGGGGAAGGTACACCGGGGAGCTGTTTTTT. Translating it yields CASSEYGGRYTGELFF.

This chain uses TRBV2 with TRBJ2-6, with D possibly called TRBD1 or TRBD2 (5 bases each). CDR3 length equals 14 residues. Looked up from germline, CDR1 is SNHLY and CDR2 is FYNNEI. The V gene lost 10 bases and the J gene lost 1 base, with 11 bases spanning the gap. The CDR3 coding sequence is TGTGCCACCACCTGGGGGTCTGGGGCCAACGTCCTGACTTTC. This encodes CATTWGSGANVLTF.

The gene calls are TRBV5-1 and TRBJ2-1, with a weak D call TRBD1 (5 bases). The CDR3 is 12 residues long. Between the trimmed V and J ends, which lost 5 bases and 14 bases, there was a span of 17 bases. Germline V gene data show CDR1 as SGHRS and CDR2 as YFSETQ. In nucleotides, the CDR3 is TGCGCCAGCAGTCTTGACAGTAACCTTGAGTTCTTC. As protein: CASSLDSNLEFF.

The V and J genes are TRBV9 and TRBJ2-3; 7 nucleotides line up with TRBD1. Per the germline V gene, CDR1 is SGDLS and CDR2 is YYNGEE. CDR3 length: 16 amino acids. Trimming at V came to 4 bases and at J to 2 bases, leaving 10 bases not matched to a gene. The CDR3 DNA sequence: TGTGCCAGCAGCCACAACCCGGGACAGAACACAGATACGCAGTATTTT. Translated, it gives CASSHNPGQNTDTQYF.

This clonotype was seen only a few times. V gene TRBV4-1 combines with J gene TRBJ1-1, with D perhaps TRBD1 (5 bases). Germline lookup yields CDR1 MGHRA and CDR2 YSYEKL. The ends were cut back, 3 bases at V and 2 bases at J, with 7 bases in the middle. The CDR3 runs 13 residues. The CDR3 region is CASSQGTNTEAFF. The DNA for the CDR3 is TGCGCCAGCAGCCAGGGGACCAACACTGAAGCTTTCTTT.

Here the CDR3 DNA reads TGTGCCAGCTCACCCTTGACAGGGTGGAACACTGAAGCTTTCTTT. Translating gives CASSPLTGWNTEAFF. The chain joins TRBV18 to TRBJ1-1, with TRBD1 matching over 7 bases. J lost 1 base, V lost 3 bases, and 5 bases had no gene match. The CDR3 covers 15 residues. Germline CDR1 KGHSH, CDR2 LQKENI.

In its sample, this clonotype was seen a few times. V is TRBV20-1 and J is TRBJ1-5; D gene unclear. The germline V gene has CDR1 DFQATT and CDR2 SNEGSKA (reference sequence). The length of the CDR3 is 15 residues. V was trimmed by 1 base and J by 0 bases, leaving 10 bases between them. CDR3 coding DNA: TGCAGTGCTAGAGCCCCAGATTATAGCAATCAGCCCCAGCATTTT. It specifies CSARAPDYSNQPQHF.

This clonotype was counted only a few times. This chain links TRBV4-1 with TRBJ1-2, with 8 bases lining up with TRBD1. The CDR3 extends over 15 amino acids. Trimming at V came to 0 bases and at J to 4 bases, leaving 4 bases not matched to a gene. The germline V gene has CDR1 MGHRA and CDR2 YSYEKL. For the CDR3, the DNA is TGCGCCAGCAGCCAAGATAGTGGGACAGGCTATGGCTACACCTTC. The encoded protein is CASSQDSGTGYGYTF.

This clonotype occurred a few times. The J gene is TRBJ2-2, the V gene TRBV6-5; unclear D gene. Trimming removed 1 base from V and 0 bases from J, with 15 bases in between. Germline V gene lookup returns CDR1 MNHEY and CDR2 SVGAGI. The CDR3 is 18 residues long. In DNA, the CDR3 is TGTGCCAGCAGTTACTTTGAAATTAGACGGACGAACACCGGGGAGCTGTTTTTT. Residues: CASSYFEIRRTNTGELFF.

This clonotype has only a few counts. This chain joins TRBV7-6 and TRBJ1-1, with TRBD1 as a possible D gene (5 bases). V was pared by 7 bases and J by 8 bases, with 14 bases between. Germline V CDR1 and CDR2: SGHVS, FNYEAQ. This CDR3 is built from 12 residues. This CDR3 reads CASTSGTEEAFF. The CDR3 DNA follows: TGTGCCAGCACCTCGGGGACGGAGGAAGCTTTCTTT. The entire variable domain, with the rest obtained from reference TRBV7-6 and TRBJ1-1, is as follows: GAGVSQSPRYKVTKRGQDVALRCDPISGHVSLYWYRQALGQGPEFLTYFNYEAQQDKSGLPNDRFSAERPEGSISTLTIQRTEQRDSAMYRCASTSGTEEAFFGQGTRLTVV.